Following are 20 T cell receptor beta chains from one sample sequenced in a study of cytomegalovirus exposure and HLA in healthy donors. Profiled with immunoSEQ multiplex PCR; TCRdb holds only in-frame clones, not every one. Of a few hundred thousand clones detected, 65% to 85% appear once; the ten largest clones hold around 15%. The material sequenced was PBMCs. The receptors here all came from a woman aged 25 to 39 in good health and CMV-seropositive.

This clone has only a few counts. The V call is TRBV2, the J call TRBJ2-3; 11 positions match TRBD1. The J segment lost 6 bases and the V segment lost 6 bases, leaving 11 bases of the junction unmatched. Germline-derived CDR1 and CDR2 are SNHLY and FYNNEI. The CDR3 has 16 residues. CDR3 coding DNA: TGTGCCAGCAGAAAACGGACAGGGGGCGCGGCGGATACGCAGTATTTT. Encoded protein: CASRKRTGGAADTQYF.

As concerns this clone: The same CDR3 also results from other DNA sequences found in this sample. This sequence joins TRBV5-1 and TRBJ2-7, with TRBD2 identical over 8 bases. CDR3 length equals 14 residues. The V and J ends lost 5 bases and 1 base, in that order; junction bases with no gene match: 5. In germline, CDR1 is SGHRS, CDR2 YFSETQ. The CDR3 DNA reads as TGCGCCAGCAGACCCGCGGGAGGATCCTACGAGCAGTACTTC. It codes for CASRPAGGSYEQYF.

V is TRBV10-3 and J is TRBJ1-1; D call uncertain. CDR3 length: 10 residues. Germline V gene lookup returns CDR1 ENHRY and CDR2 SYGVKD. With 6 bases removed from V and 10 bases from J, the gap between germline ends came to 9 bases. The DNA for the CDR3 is TGTGCCATCAGGTTAGGAGGAGCTTTCTTT. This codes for CAIRLGGAFF.

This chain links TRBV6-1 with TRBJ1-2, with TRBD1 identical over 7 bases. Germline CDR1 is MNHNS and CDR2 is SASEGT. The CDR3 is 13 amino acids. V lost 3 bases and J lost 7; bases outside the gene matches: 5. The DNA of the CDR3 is TGTGCCAGCAGTGAGTACAGGGGTACTGGCTACACCTTC. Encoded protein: CASSEYRGTGYTF.

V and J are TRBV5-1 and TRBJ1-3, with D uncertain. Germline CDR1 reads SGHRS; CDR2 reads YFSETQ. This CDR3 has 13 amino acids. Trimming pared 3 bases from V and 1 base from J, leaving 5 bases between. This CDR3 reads CASSSESGNTIYF. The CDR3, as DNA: TGCGCCAGCAGCTCCGAATCTGGAAACACCATATATTTT.

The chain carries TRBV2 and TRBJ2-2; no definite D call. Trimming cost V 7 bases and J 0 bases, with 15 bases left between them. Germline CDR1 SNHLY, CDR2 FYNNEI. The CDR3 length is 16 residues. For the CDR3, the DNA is TGTGCCAGCACCTGGGCGAGACACTCGAACACCGGGGAGCTGTTTTTT. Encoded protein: CASTWARHSNTGELFF. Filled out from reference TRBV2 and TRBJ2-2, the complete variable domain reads EPEVTQTPSHQVTQMGQEVILRCVPISNHLYFYWYRQILGQKVEFLVSFYNNEISEKSEIFDDQFSVERPDGSNFTLKIRSTKLEDSAMYFCASTWARHSNTGELFFGEGSRLTVL.

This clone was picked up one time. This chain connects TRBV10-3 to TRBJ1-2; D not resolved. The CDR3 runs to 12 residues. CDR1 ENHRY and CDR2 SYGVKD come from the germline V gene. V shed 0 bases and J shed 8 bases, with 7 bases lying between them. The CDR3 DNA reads TGTGCCATCAGTGAGTCTGGCGAGGGCTACACCTTC. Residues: CAISESGEGYTF.

The CDR3 sequence: CASSSGSQGQFF. CDR3 DNA: TGTGCCAGCAGCTCAGGGTCACAGGGTCAGTTCTTC. The chain recombines TRBV27 with TRBJ2-1, with D possibly being TRBD1 (6 bases). CDR3 size: 12 residues. V was cut by 6 bases and J by 13 bases, with 16 bases left in between. Germline V gives CDR1 MNHEY, CDR2 SMNVEV (reference sequence).

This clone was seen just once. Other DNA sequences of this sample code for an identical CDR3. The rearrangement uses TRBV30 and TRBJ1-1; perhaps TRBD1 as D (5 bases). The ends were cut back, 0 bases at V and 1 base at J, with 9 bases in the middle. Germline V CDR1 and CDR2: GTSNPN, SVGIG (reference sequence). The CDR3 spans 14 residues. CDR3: CAWSVADRNTEAFF. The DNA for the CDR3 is TGTGCCTGGAGTGTAGCCGACAGGAACACTGAAGCTTTCTTT.

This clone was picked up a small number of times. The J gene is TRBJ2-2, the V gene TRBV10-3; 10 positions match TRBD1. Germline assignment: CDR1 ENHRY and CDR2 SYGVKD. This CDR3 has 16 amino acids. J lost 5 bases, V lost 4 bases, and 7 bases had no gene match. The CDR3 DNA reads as TGTGCCATCAGTGGACAGGGGGCTGGTTGGACCGGGGAGCTGTTTTTT. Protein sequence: CAISGQGAGWTGELFF.

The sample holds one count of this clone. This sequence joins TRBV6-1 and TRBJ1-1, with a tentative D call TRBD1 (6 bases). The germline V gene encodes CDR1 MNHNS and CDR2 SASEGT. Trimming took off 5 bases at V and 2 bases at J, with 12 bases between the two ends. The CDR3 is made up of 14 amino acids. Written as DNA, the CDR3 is TGTGCCAGCAGTACTGGACAGAGAAACACTGAAGCTTTCTTT. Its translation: CASSTGQRNTEAFF.

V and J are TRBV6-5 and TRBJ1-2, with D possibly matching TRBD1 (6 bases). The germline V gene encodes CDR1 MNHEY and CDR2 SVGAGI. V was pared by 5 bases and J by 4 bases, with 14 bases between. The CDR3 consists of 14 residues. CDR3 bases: TGTGCCAGCAGTAAACAGGGATCTGGCTATGGCTACACCTTC. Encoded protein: CASSKQGSGYGYTF.

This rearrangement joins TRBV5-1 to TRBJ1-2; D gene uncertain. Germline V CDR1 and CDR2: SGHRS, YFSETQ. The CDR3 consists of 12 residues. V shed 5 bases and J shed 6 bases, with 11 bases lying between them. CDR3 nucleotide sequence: TGCGCCAGCAGGACGGGTTGGGATGGCTACACCTTC. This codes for CASRTGWDGYTF.

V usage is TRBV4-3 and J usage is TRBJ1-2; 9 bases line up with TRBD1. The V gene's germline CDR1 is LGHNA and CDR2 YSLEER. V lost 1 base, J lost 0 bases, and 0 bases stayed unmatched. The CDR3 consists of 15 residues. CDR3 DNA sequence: TGCGCCAGCAGCCAAGGACAGGGGGCTAACTATGGCTACACCTTC. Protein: CASSQGQGANYGYTF.

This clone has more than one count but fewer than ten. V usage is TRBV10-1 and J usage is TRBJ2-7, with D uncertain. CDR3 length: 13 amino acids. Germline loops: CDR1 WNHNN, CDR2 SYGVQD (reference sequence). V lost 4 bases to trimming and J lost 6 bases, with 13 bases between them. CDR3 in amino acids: CASSASPGGEQYF. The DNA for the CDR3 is TGCGCCAGCAGTGCCTCTCCCGGCGGCGAGCAGTACTTC.

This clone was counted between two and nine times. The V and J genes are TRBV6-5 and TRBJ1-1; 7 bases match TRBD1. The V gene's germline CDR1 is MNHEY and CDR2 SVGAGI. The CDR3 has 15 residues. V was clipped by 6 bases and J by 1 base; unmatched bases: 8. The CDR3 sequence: CASSPTGRGNTEAFF. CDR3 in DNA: TGTGCCAGCAGCCCGACAGGGAGAGGGAACACTGAAGCTTTCTTT.

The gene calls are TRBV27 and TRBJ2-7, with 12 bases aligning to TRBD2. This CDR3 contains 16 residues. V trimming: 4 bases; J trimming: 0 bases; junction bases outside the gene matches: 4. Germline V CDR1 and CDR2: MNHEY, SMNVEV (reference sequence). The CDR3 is CASSSLAGGFSYEQYF. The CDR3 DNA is TGTGCCAGCAGTTCACTAGCGGGAGGCTTCTCCTACGAGCAGTACTTC.

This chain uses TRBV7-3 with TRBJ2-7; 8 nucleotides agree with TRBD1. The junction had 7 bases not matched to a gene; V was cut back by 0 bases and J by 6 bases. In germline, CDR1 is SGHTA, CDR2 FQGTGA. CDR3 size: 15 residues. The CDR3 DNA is TGTGCCAGCAGCTTAACAGGTGACAGGGGAGCCGAGCAGTACTTC. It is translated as CASSLTGDRGAEQYF.

CDR3 amino acids: CASSLQQGTTEAFF. The CDR3 region has the DNA TGTGCCAGCAGCCTCCAACAGGGGACCACTGAAGCTTTCTTT. The chain links TRBV7-2 to TRBJ1-1; 7 nucleotides align to TRBD1. V lost 5 bases, J lost 4 bases, and 7 bases stayed unmatched. CDR3 length: 14 residues. CDR1 SGHTA and CDR2 FQGNSA come from the germline V gene.

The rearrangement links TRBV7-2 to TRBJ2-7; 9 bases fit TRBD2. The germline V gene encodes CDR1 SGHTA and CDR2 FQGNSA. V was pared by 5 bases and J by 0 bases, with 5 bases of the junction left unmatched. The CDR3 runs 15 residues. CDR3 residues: CASSLLAGPSYEQYF. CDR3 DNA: TGTGCCAGCAGCCTTCTAGCGGGGCCCTCCTACGAGCAGTACTTC.